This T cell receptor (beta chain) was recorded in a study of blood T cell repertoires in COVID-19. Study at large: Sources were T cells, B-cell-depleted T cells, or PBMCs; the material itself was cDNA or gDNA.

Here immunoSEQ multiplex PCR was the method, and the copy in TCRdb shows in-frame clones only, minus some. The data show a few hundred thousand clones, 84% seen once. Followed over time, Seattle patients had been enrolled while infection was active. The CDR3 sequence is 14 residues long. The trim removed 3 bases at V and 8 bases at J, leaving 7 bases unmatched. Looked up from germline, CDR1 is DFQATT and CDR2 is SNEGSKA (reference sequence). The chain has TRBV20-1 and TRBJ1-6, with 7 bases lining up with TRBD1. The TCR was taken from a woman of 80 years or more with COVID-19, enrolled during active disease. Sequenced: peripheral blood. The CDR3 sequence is CSASPNRGYSPLHF. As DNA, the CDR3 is TGCAGTGCTAGTCCCAACAGGGGATATTCACCCCTCCACTTT.